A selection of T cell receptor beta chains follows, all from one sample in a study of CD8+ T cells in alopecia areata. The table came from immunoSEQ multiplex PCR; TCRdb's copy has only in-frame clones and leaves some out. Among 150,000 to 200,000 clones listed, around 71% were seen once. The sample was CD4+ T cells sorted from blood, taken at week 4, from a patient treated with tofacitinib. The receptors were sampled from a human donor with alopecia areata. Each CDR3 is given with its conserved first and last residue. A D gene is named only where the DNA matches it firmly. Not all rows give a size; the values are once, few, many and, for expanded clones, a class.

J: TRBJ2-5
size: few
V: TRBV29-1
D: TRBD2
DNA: TGCAGCTTCTCGACTAGCGAGTTCCAAGAGACCCAGTACTTC
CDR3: CSFSTSEFQETQYF

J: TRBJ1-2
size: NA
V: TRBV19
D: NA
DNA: TGTGCCAGTAGTATAGATCTGGGGAGGACAGATAACTATGGCTACACCTTC
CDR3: CASSIDLGRTDNYGYTF

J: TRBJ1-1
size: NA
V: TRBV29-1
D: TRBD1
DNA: TGCAGCGTGGACAGGGGGGCTGAAGCTTTCTTT
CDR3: CSVDRGAEAFF

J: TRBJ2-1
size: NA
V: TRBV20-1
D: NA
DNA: TGCAGTGCGGAGCTGAATAATGAGCAGTTCTTC
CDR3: CSAELNNEQFF

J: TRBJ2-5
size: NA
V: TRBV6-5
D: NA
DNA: TGTGCCAGCAGTTACCGCAGGCTAACCCAAGAGACCCAGTACTTC
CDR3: CASSYRRLTQETQYF

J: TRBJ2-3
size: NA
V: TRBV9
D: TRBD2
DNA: TGTGCCAGCACCTCGACTAGCGGGACCCGCACAGATACGCAGTATTTT
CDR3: CASTSTSGTRTDTQYF

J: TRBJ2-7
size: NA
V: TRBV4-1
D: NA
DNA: TGCGCCAGCAGCCAAGATTTCAACGAGCAGTACTTC
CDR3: CASSQDFNEQYF

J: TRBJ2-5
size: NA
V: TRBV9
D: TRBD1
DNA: TGTGCCAGCAGCGCCGGGACAGGCCTACCGGAGACCCAGTACTTC
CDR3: CASSAGTGLPETQYF

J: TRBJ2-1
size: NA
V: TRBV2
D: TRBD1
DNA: TGTGCCAGCCAAGACAGGGTCGCTCCAACTGAGCAGTTCTTC
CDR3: CASQDRVAPTEQFF

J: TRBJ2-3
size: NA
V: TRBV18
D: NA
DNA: TGTGCCAGCTCTCCAAGGGCCTCGACAGATACGCAGTATTTT
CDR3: CASSPRASTDTQYF

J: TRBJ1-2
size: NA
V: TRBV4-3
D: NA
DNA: TGCGCCAGCAGCCAAGCTCCAGGGGTGAACGATGGCTACACCTTC
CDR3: CASSQAPGVNDGYTF

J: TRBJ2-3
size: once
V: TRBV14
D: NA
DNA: TGTGCCAGCAGCCAAGAGTCAGCGATAGCTAGCACAGATACGCAGTATTTT
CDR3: CASSQESAIASTDTQYF

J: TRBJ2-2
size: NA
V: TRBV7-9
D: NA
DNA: TGTGCCAGCAGCTTAGTGGGACGCGACGGGGAGCTGTTTTTT
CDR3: CASSLVGRDGELFF

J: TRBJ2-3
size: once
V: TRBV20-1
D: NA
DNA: TGCAGTGCCGGGAGTGCAGATACGCAGTATTTT
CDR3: CSAGSADTQYF

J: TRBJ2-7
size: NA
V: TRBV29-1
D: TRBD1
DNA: TGCAGCGTACGACAGGGAGTTTCCTACGAGCAGTACTTC
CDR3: CSVRQGVSYEQYF

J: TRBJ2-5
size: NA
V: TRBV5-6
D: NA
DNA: TGTGCCAGCAGCTTGGACAGGATCCAAGAGACCCAGTACTTC
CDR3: CASSLDRIQETQYF

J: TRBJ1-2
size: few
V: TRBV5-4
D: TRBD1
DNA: TGTGCCAGCAGCTCCCTAGACAGGGGGAAAGGCTACACCTTC
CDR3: CASSSLDRGKGYTF

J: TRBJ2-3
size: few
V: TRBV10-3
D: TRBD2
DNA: TGTGCCATCAGCTCCGGGACTAGCGGGAACACAGATACGCAGTATTTT
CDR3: CAISSGTSGNTDTQYF

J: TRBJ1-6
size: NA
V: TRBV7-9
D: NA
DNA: TGTGCCAGCAGCTTAACAGGTTCTAATTCACCCCTCCACTTT
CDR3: CASSLTGSNSPLHF

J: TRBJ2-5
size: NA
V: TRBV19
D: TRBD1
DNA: TGTGCCAGTAGTATGGGGTTGCGGACAGGGGACGAGACCCAGTACTTC
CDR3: CASSMGLRTGDETQYF

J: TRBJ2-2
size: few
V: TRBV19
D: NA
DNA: TGTGCCAGTAGATACCCTGGGAATACGAACACCGGGGAGCTGTTTTTT
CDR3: CASRYPGNTNTGELFF

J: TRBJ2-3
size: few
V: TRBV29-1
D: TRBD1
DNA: TGCAGCGTAGACAGGGAGTCCCCAGATACGCAGTATTTT
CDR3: CSVDRESPDTQYF

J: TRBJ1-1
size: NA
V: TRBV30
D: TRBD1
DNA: TGTGCCTGGAGTGGGCAGGGGGCGATGAACACTGAAGCTTTCTTT
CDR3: CAWSGQGAMNTEAFF

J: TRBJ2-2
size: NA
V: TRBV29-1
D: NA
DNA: TGCAGCGTGACCGGGACGGCGAACACCGGGGAGCTGTTTTTT
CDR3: CSVTGTANTGELFF

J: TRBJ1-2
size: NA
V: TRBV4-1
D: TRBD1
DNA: TGCGCCAGCAGCCAGGGCTATGGACAGGGAATTCCCGGCTACACCTTC
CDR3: CASSQGYGQGIPGYTF

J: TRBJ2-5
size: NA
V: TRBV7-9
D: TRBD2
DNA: TGTGCCAGCAGCTTGTACGGGACTAGCGGGGGAGAGACCCAGTACTTC
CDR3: CASSLYGTSGGETQYF

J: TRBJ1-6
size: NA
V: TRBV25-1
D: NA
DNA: TGTGCCAGCACCCTCTCGGGGGACGTCCCCCTCCACTTT
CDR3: CASTLSGDVPLHF

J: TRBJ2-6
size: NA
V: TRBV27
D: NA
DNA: TGTGCCAGCAGGAGACTTAGGGCCTTCGGCGGGGCCAACGTCCTGACTTTC
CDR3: CASRRLRAFGGANVLTF

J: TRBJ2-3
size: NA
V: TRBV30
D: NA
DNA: TGTGCCTGGAGTCCCCTCGTGGGAGGTACGCAGTATTTT
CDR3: CAWSPLVGGTQYF

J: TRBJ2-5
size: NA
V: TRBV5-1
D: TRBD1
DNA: TGCGCCAGCAGCTGGCAGGGGGCCCAAGAGACCCAGTACTTC
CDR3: CASSWQGAQETQYF

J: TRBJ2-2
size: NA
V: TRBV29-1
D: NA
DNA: TGCAGCGTGTCGCTTCAGGGCGGCCGGGAGCTGTTTTTT
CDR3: CSVSLQGGRELFF

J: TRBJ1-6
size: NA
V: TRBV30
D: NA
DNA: TGTGCCTGGAGTGTACACAGTTTCGGATCACCCCTCCACTTT
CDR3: CAWSVHSFGSPLHF

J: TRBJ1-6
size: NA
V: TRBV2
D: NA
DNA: TGTGCCAGCAGTGATGGGGGCTCACCCCTCCACTTT
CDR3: CASSDGGSPLHF

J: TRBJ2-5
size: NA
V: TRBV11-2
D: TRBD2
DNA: TGTGCCAGCAGCCCACCTCTCTGGGCTAGCGGGGAAGAGACCCAGTACTTC
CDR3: CASSPPLWASGEETQYF

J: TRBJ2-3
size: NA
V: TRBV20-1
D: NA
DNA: TGCAGTGCCGGGGCGGGAGATACGCAGTATTTT
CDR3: CSAGAGDTQYF

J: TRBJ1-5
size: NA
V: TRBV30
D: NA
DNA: TGTGCCTGGAGTCTTCGACGCGGGGAACAGCCCCAGCATTTT
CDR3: CAWSLRRGEQPQHF

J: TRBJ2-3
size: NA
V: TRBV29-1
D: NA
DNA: TGCAGCGTTGAAGATTTAACCCAACTATATACGCAGTATTTT
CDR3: CSVEDLTQLYTQYF

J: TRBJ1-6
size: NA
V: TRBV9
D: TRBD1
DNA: TGTGCCAGCAGCCTAGGACAGGGCAGTTCACCCCTCCACTTT
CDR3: CASSLGQGSSPLHF

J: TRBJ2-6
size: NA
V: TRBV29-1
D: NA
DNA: TGCAGCGTTACCCCCGGGGGCGCCTCTGGGGCCAACGTCCTGACTTTC
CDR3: CSVTPGGASGANVLTF

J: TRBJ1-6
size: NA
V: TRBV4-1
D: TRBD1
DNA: TGCGCCAGCAGCCACGACGGGAAGGGGGCCTCTTCACCCCTCCACTTT
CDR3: CASSHDGKGASSPLHF

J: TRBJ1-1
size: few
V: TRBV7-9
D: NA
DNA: TGTGCCAGCAGCTTAGTGAGTCAGCCGAACACTGAAGCTTTCTTT
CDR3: CASSLVSQPNTEAFF

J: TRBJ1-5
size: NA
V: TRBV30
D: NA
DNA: TGTGCCTGGAGTCAGTCAGGGGATCAGCCCCAGCATTTT
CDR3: CAWSQSGDQPQHF

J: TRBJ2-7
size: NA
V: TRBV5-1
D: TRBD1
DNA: TGCGCCAGCAGCTTGGGGGACAGGGGTGGATCCTACGAGCAGTACTTC
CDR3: CASSLGDRGGSYEQYF

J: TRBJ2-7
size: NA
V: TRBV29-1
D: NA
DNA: TGCAGCGTTGTCGGCGGCATTGGCGAGCAGTACTTC
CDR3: CSVVGGIGEQYF

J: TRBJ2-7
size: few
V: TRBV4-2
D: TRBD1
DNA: TGTGCCAGCAGCCCGATGGATAGTGGACAGGGGATGGACGAGCAGTACTTC
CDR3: CASSPMDSGQGMDEQYF